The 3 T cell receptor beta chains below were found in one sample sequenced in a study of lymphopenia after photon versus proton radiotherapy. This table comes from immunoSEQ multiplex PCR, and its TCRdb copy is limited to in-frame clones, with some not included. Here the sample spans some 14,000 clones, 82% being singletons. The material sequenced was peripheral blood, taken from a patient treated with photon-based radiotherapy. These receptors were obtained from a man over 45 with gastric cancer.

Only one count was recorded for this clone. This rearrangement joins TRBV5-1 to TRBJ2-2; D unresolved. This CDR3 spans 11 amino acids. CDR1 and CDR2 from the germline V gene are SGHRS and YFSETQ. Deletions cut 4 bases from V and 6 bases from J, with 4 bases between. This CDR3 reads CASSPAGELFF. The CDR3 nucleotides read TGCGCCAGCAGCCCGGCCGGGGAGCTGTTTTTT.

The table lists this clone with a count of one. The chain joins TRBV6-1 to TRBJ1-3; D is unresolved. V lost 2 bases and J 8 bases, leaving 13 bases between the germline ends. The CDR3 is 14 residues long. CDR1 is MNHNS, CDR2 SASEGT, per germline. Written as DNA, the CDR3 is TGTGCCAGCAGTGAAATTAAAAGGGTCCACACCATATATTTT. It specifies CASSEIKRVHTIYF.

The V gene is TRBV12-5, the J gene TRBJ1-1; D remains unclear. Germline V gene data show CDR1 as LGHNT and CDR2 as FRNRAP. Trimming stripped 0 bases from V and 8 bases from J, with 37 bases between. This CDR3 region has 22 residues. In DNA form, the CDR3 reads TGTGCTAGTGGTTTGGTACAGTTAAACCTTGGGTTCCGCACCGTTCCGCAGTCCGAAGCTTTCTTT. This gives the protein CASGLVQLNLGFRTVPQSEAFF.